This TCR beta chain appears in the sequencing data of a study of T cell repertoires in cytomegalovirus infection (dated by TCRdb to between 2018 and 2020). Turning to the overall study: Peptide stimulations targeted recently identified HLA-C-restricted CMV epitopes, whose presentation resists viral immunomodulation, together with well-studied HLA-B-restricted epitopes. Donor HLA type was relevant to the analysis, as public TCR beta signatures indicated carriage of CMV infection together with the matching HLA type. What the study reported, not specific to this receptor: In both this cohort and an independent roughly 400-donor cohort, the cumulative frequency of public TCR beta family members distinguished carriers of CMV infection plus the relevant HLA type. In the ex vivo response, HLA-C-restricted CMV-specific TCR beta clonotypes were dominant, and in two of eight donors the single most frequent clonotype came from this HLA-C-restricted group.

CDR1 and CDR2, per the germline V gene (reference sequence), are MNHEY and SMNVEV. There are 15 amino acids in the CDR3, from cysteine to phenylalanine inclusive. The DNA shown is the 45-base CDR3, in frame from base 1. Relative to germline, V is 3 bases shorter and J is 11 bases shorter, with 22 bases between their ends. The treatment or condition label of this sample denotes: in vitro stimulation with specific CMV peptide epitopes to enrich CMV-specific T cells. With regard to this clonotype: Its cognate antigen has yet to be identified. Within one base of it there is no much larger clone, and no base qualities were kept.

Sequencing used an Illumina HiSeq 1500. The public reads were run again by TCRdb, first through fastp at Q25 and then through MiXCR, and only productive beta chains were kept. Rows merge per CDR3 protein into single entries with the most common DNA and genes. The sample table records around 800,000 distinct CDR3 sequences; about 31% of these occur just once. The ten biggest clones cover over 10% of the sample. The material sequenced was cultured CD8+ T cells from PBMCs, taken from culture after CMV antigen stimulation. The chain was built from TRBV27 and TRBJ1-1; 5 matching bases give a weak D call of TRBD1. The sequence came from a human donor in good health (CMV status not recorded). Some clones in this sample may be carry-over from other donors' samples. The nucleotide sequence is TGTGCCAGCAGTTTTCGTTATACCGGGACCCGGTCGGCTTTCTTT. It codes for CASSFRYTGTRSAFF.